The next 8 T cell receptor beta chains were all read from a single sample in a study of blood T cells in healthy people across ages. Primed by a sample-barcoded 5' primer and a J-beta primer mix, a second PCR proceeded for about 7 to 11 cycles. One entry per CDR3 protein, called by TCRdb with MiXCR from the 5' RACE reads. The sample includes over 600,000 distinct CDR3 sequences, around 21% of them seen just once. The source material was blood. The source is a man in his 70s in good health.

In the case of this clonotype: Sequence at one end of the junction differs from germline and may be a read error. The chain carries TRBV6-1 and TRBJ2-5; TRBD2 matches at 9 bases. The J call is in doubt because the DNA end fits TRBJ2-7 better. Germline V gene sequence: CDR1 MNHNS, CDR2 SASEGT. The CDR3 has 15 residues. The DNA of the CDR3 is TGTGTCAGCAGGGTGACTAGCGGATCCTCCTACGAGCAGTACTTC. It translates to CVSRVTSGSSYEQYF.

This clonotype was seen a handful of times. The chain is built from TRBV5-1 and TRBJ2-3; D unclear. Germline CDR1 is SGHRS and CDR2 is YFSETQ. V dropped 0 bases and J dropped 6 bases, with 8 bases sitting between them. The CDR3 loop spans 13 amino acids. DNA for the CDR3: TGCGCCAGCAGCTTGGAGTTTGGGGATACGCAGTATTTT. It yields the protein CASSLEFGDTQYF. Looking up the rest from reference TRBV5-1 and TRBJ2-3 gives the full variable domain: KAGVTQTPRYLIKTRGQQVTLSCSPISGHRSVSWYQQTPGQGLQFLFEYFSETQRNKGNFPGRFSGRQFSNSRSEMNVSTLELGDSALYLCASSLEFGDTQYFGPGTRLTVL.

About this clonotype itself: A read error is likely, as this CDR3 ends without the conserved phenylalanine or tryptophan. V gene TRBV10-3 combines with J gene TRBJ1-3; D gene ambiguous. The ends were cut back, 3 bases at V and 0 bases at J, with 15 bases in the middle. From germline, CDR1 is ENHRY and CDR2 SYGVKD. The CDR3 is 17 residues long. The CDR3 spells CAISESGYVHSGNTIYL. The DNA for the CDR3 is TGTGCCATCAGTGAATCGGGGTACGTCCACTCTGGAAACACCATATATCTT.

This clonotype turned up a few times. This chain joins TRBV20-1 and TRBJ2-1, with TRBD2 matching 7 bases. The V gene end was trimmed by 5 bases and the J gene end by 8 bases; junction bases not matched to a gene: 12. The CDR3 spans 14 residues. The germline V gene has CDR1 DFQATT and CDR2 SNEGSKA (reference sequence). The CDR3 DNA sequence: TGCAGTGCTCCCCTGCTAGCGGCTCCGGATGAGCAGTTCTTC. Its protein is CSAPLLAAPDEQFF.

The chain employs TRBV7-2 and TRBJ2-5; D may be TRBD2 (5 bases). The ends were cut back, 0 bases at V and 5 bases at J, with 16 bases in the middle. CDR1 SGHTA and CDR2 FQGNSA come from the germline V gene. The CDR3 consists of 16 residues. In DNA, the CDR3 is TGTGCCAGCAGCTTAGCGCTAACCCCTAGCTGGGAGACCCAGTACTTC. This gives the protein CASSLALTPSWETQYF.

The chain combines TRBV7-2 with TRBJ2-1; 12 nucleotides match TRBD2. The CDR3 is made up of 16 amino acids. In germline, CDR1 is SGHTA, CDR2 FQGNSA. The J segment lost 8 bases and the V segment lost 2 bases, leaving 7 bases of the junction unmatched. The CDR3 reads CASSLWASGRAHEQFF. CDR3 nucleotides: TGTGCCAGCAGCTTATGGGCTAGCGGGAGGGCACATGAGCAGTTCTTC. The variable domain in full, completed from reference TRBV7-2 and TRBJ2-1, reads GAGVSQSPSNKVTEKGKDVELRCDPISGHTALYWYRQSLGQGLEFLIYFQGNSAPDKSGLPSDRFSAERTGGSVSTLTIQRTQQEDSAVYLCASSLWASGRAHEQFFGPGTRLTVL.

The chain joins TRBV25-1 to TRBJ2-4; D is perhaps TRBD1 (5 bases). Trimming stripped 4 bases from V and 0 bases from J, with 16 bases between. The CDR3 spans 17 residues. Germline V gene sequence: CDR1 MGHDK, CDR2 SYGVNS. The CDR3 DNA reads TGTGCCAGCAGTGCAGGGATCGCGAGTATAGCCAAAAACATTCAGTACTTC. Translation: CASSAGIASIAKNIQYF.

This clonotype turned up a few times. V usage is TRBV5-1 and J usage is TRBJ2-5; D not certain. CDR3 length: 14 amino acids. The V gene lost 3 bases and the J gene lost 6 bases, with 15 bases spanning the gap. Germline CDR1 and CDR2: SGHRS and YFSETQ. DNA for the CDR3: TGCGCCAGCAGCTCTGGCGCTAGTTCTCAGACCCAGTACTTC. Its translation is CASSSGASSQTQYF.